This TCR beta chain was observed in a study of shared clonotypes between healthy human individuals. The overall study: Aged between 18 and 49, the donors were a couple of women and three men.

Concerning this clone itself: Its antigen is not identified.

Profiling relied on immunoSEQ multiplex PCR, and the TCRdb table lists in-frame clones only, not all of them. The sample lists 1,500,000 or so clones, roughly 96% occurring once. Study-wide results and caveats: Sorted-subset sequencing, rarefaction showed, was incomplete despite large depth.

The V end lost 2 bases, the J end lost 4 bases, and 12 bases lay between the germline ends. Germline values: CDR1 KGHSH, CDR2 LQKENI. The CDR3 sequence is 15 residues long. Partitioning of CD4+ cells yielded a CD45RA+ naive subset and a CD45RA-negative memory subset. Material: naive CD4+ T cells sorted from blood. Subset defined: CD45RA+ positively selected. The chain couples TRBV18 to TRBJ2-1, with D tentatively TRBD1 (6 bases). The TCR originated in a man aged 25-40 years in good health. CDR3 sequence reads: CASSPVTGNYNEQFF. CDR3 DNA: TGTGCCAGCTCACCAGTGACAGGAAATTACAATGAGCAGTTCTTC. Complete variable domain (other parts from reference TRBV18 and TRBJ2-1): NAGVMQNPRHLVRRRGQEARLRCSPMKGHSHVYWYRQLPEEGLKFMVYLQKENIIDESGMPKERFSAEFPKEGPSILRIQQVVRGDSAAYFCASSPVTGNYNEQFFGPGTRLTVL.